Listed here are 19 T cell receptor beta chains from one sample, sequenced in a study of blood T cell repertoires in COVID-19. Some clones are missing from TCRdb's copy, which holds only in-frame ones; the method was immunoSEQ multiplex PCR. The table includes 180,000 or so clones, under 90% detected once. The material sequenced was peripheral blood. Source of these receptors: a woman in her 70s with COVID-19, enrolled during active disease.

The gene calls are TRBV5-5 and TRBJ2-2, with D possibly matching TRBD2 (7 bases). Germline CDR1 SGHKS, CDR2 YYEKEE (reference sequence). V lost 4 bases and J 4 bases, leaving 17 bases between the germline ends. The CDR3 totals 16 residues. The CDR3 DNA reads as TGTGCCAGCAGCCCACTCGGGGGGCCGGGCACCGGGGAGCTGTTTTTT. Residues: CASSPLGGPGTGELFF.

This clone came up once. The chain joins TRBV6-5 to TRBJ2-7, with D hard to call. The V end lost 5 bases, the J end lost 3 bases, and 17 bases lay between the germline ends. CDR1 is MNHEY, CDR2 SVGAGI, per germline. CDR3 length: 15 residues. CDR3 DNA: TGTGCCAGCAGTCCACCCTTCCCAAGGAGCTACGAGCAGTACTTC. The encoded protein is CASSPPFPRSYEQYF.

The chain employs TRBV2 and TRBJ1-3, with D unresolved. CDR3 size: 15 residues. Germline CDR1 reads SNHLY; CDR2 reads FYNNEI. Trimming pared 4 bases from V and 0 bases from J, leaving 10 bases between. CDR3 in DNA: TGTGCCAGCAGTGCACAGCTCCTCTCTGGAAACACCATATATTTT. Its translation: CASSAQLLSGNTIYF.

V usage is TRBV28 and J usage is TRBJ2-6, with 7 nucleotides matching TRBD1. The CDR3 is 19 residues long. Germline loops: CDR1 MDHEN, CDR2 SYDVKM. V dropped 3 bases and J dropped 0; count of bases not matched to a gene: 11. CDR3 in amino acids: CASSFPRSGGNSGANVLTF. CDR3 DNA sequence: TGTGCCAGCAGTTTCCCTCGTTCAGGGGGAAACTCTGGGGCCAACGTCCTGACTTTC.

The chain employs TRBV5-1 and TRBJ2-3; TRBD2 agrees at 11 bases. The trim removed 5 bases at V and 4 bases at J, leaving 6 bases unmatched. There are 15 residues in the CDR3. CDR1 and CDR2 (germline): SGHRS, YFSETQ. For the CDR3, the DNA is TGCGCCAGCAGGTCCGTACTAGCGGGGGCAGATACGCAGTATTTT. This translates into CASRSVLAGADTQYF. The full variable domain, with the rest looked up from reference TRBV5-1 and TRBJ2-3, is KAGVTQTPRYLIKTRGQQVTLSCSPISGHRSVSWYQQTPGQGLQFLFEYFSETQRNKGNFPGRFSGRQFSNSRSEMNVSTLELGDSALYLCASRSVLAGADTQYFGPGTRLTVL.

This clone was seen just once. This chain links TRBV13 with TRBJ2-5; 15 bases are a match to TRBD2. This CDR3 is 17 amino acids long. Trimming took 4 bases from V and 5 from J; bases not matched to a gene: 8. Germline CDR1 reads PRHDT; CDR2 reads FYEKMQ (reference sequence). The CDR3 here is CASSSRTSGRAGETQYF. The CDR3 DNA follows: TGTGCCAGCAGCTCCCGGACTAGCGGGAGGGCAGGGGAGACCCAGTACTTC. Full variable domain (missing parts from reference TRBV13 and TRBJ2-5): AAGVIQSPRHLIKEKRETATLKCYPIPRHDTVYWYQQGPGQDPQFLISFYEKMQSDKGSIPDRFSAQQFSDYHSELNMSSLELGDSALYFCASSSRTSGRAGETQYFGPGTRLLVL.

This chain joins TRBV3-1 (or the pseudogene TRBV3-2) and TRBJ1-2; D may be TRBD1 (6 bases). V was clipped by 1 base and J by 2 bases, with 11 bases between them. Germline CDR1 reads LGHDT; CDR2 reads YNNKEL (reference sequence). This CDR3 has 15 residues. The CDR3 here is CASSQGIGGNYGYTF. The CDR3 nucleotides are TGTGCCAGCAGCCAAGGAATAGGGGGAAACTATGGCTACACCTTC.

V and J are TRBV15 and TRBJ1-2, with 7 bases identical to TRBD1. Germline assignment: CDR1 LNHNV and CDR2 YYDKDF (reference sequence). This CDR3 spans 15 amino acids. After removal of 3 bases from V and 0 bases from J, the junction contained 4 bases not matched to a gene. The CDR3 loop is CATSSDDRANYGYTF. CDR3 bases: TGTGCCACCAGCAGTGATGACAGGGCTAACTATGGCTACACCTTC.

This clone was seen only once. This chain connects TRBV27 to TRBJ2-5; TRBD1 aligns across 10 bases. The CDR3 totals 14 residues. Trimming at V came to 4 bases and at J to 3 bases, leaving 2 bases not matched to a gene. Per the germline V gene, CDR1 is MNHEY and CDR2 is SMNVEV (reference sequence). The CDR3 here is CASSSGTGEETQYF. CDR3 in DNA: TGTGCCAGCAGTTCCGGGACAGGGGAAGAGACCCAGTACTTC.

The sample holds one count of this clone. For the CDR3, the DNA is TGCGCCAGCAGCCAAGCCCTCGGAGGCGCTCTTCAGTACTTC. Its translation is CASSQALGGALQYF. The chain has TRBV4-1 and TRBJ2-4, with D possibly matching TRBD2 (5 bases). CDR1 and CDR2 (germline): MGHRA, YSYEKL. V lost 1 base to trimming and J lost 11 bases, with 15 bases between them. The CDR3 contains 14 residues.

This chain links TRBV18 with TRBJ1-6, with 7 nucleotides matching TRBD1. V lost 0 bases to trimming and J lost 6 bases; unmatched junction nucleotides: 11. The germline gives CDR1 KGHSH, CDR2 LQKENI. The length of the CDR3 is 18 residues. CDR3 sequence (DNA): TGTGCCAGCTCACCACCACCGGATCGACAGGGCGGTAATTCACCCCTCCACTTT. Translated: CASSPPPDRQGGNSPLHF.

CDR3 in amino acids: CASSLGTGLTYGYTF. DNA for the CDR3: TGTGCCAGCAGCTTAGGGACAGGATTAACCTATGGCTACACCTTC. The chain joins TRBV5-4 to TRBJ1-2; 8 bases align to TRBD1. Trimming at V came to 2 bases and at J to 4 bases, leaving 7 bases not matched to a gene. CDR1 and CDR2 from the germline V gene are SGHNT and YYREEE (reference sequence). The CDR3 length is 15 residues.

Written as DNA, the CDR3 is TGTGCCAGCAGTACACTGGGACTAGCGAACACCGGGGAGCTGTTTTTT. Translated: CASSTLGLANTGELFF. The chain combines TRBV28 with TRBJ2-2; 8 nucleotides line up with TRBD2. Germline V gene sequence: CDR1 MDHEN, CDR2 SYDVKM. Trimming at V came to 5 bases and at J to 0 bases, leaving 5 bases not matched to a gene. This CDR3 region has 16 residues.

The chain combines TRBV30 with TRBJ2-3, with D maybe TRBD2 (5 bases). This CDR3 comprises 12 residues. CDR1 and CDR2 (germline): GTSNPN, SVGIG (reference sequence). V dropped 3 bases and J dropped 6 bases, with 10 bases sitting between them. For the CDR3, the DNA is TGTGCCTGGAGACTCGGGAAGGATACGCAGTATTTT. Its translation: CAWRLGKDTQYF. Using reference TRBV30 and TRBJ2-3 for the parts outside the CDR3, the full variable domain is SQTIHQWPATLVQPVGSPLSLECTVEGTSNPNLYWYRQAAGRGLQLLFYSVGIGQISSEVPQNLSASRPQDRQFILSSKKLLLSDSGFYLCAWRLGKDTQYFGPGTRLTVL.

The V call is TRBV27, the J call TRBJ1-1; D uncertain. The CDR3 has 13 amino acids. Trimming took 6 bases from V and 4 from J, leaving 12 bases between them. CDR1 and CDR2 (germline): MNHEY, SMNVEV (reference sequence). The CDR3 DNA is TGTGCCAGCAGGAAGGGAGTGGGCACTGAAGCTTTCTTT. Translated: CASRKGVGTEAFF.

CDR3 DNA: TGTGCCAGTAGTATCCGGACAGAGTATAGCAATCAGCCCCAGCATTTT. Amino acids: CASSIRTEYSNQPQHF. The chain uses TRBV19 and TRBJ1-5; a weak D match, TRBD1 (6 bases). Germline-derived CDR1 and CDR2 are LNHDA and SQIVND (reference sequence). The CDR3 spans 16 residues. V lost 3 bases and J lost 0, with 12 bases in between.

The V and J genes are TRBV15 and TRBJ2-1, with 16 nucleotides matching TRBD2. The CDR3 sequence is 17 residues long. Germline CDR1 reads LNHNV; CDR2 reads YYDKDF (reference sequence). J lost 7 bases, V lost 4 bases, and 7 bases had no gene match. The chain's CDR3 is CATSTRGLAGGVNEQFF. The CDR3 region has the DNA TGTGCCACCAGCACTCGGGGACTAGCGGGAGGGGTGAATGAGCAGTTCTTC. The variable domain in full, completed from reference TRBV15 and TRBJ2-1, reads DAMVIQNPRYQVTQFGKPVTLSCSQTLNHNVMYWYQQKSSQAPKLLFHYYDKDFNNEADTPDNFQSRRPNTSFCFLDIRSPGLGDTAMYLCATSTRGLAGGVNEQFFGPGTRLTVL.

This chain joins TRBV2 and TRBJ1-1, with D perhaps matching TRBD1 (5 bases). V lost 6 bases, J lost 8 bases, and 10 bases lay in between. The CDR3 is made up of 11 amino acids. Germline CDR1 reads SNHLY; CDR2 reads FYNNEI. The CDR3 DNA follows: TGTGCCAGCAGCCAAAAGGGGGAAGCTTTCTTT. It encodes CASSQKGEAFF. Full variable domain (outside the CDR3, taken from reference TRBV2 and TRBJ1-1): EPEVTQTPSHQVTQMGQEVILRCVPISNHLYFYWYRQILGQKVEFLVSFYNNEISEKSEIFDDQFSVERPDGSNFTLKIRSTKLEDSAMYFCASSQKGEAFFGQGTRLTVV.

The gene calls are TRBV28 and TRBJ2-2; D possibly corresponds to TRBD2 (6 bases). CDR1 and CDR2 from the germline V gene are MDHEN and SYDVKM. V lost 8 bases and J 5 bases, leaving 12 bases between the germline ends. CDR3 length: 13 residues. The CDR3 coding sequence is TGTGCCAGCGGGGACTTTAGAACCGGGGAGCTGTTTTTT. It codes for CASGDFRTGELFF.